Below, one T cell receptor beta chain is given with its context. Its specificity is not known. Since a much larger clone is just one base distant, this may be a read error. This likely comes from a read error, as the CDR3 has no conserved phenylalanine or tryptophan at its end. Study-wide results and caveats: Tumor Tregs overlapped most with tumor, then blood, naive CD4+ cells. Whole repertoires were not studied in the larger cohort, only one V-J beta rearrangement.

Cells sorted as Tregs were CD4+, CD25+ and CD127-/low. TCRdb processed the 5' RACE reads anew with MiXCR; each CDR3 protein has one entry. Here the sample spans tens of thousands of distinct CDR3 sequences, roughly 21% being singletons. The junction had 3 bases not matched to a gene; V was cut back by 1 base and J by 0 bases. The CDR3 is 16 amino acids. Germline CDR1 SGHRS, CDR2 YFSETQ. Sequenced material: Tregs sorted from blood. The V and J genes are TRBV5-1 and TRBJ2-3, with 9 positions matching TRBD1. This receptor was identified in a female donor with breast cancer. The CDR3 is CASSLPGTGSTDTQYS. Written as DNA, the CDR3 is TGCGCCAGCAGCTTGCCAGGGACAGGGAGCACAGATACGCAGTATTCT.